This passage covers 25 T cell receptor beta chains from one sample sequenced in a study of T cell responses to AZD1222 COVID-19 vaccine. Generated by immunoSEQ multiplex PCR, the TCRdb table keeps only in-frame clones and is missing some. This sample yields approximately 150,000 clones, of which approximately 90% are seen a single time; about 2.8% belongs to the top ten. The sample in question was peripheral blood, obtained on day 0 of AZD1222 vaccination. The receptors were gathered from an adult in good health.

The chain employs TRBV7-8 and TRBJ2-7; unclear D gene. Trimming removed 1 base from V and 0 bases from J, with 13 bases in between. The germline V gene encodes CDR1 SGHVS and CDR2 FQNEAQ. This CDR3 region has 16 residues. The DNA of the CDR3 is TGTGCCAGCAGCTTAGGTCAGCCGCAAAGCTCCTACGAGCAGTACTTC. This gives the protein CASSLGQPQSSYEQYF.

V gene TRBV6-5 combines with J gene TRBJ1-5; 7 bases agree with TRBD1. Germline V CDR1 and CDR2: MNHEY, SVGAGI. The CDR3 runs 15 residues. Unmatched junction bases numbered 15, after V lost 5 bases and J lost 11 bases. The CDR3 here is CASSKRRGPTWAQHF. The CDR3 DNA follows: TGTGCCAGCAGTAAACGAAGGGGGCCTACTTGGGCCCAGCATTTT.

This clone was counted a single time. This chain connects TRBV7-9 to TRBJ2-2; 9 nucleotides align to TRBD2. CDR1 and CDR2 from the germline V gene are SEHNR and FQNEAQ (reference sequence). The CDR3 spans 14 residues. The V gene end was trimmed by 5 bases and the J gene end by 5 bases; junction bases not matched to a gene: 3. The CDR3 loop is CASSRAGGTGELFF. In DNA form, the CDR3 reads TGTGCCAGCAGCCGAGCGGGGGGAACCGGGGAGCTGTTTTTT. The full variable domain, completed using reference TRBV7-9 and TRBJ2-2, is DTGVSQNPRHKITKRGQNVTFRCDPISEHNRLYWYRQTLGQGPEFLTYFQNEAQLEKSRLLSDRFSAERPKGSFSTLEIQRTEQGDSAMYLCASSRAGGTGELFFGEGSRLTVL.

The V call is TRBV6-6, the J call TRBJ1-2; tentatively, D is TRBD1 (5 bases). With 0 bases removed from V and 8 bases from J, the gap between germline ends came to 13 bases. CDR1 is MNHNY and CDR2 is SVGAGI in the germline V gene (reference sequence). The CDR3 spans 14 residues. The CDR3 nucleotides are TGTGCCAGCAGTTACTCGGGCCAGTGGGACGGCTACACCTTC. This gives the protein CASSYSGQWDGYTF.

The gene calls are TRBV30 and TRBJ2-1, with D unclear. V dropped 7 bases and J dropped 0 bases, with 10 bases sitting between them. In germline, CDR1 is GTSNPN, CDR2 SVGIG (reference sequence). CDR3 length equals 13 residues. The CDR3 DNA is TGTGCCTTACGGCTGCTCTCCTACAATGAGCAGTTCTTC. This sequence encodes CALRLLSYNEQFF. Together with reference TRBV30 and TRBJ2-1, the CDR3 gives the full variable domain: SQTIHQWPATLVQPVGSPLSLECTVEGTSNPNLYWYRQAAGRGLQLLFYSVGIGQISSEVPQNLSASRPQDRQFILSSKKLLLSDSGFYLCALRLLSYNEQFFGPGTRLTVL.

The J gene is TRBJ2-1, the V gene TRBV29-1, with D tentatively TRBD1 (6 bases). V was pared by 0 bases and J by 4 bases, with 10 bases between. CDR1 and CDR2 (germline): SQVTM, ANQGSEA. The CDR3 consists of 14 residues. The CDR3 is CSVEEGARYNEQFF. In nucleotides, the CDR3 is TGCAGCGTTGAAGAGGGGGCGCGGTACAATGAGCAGTTCTTC.

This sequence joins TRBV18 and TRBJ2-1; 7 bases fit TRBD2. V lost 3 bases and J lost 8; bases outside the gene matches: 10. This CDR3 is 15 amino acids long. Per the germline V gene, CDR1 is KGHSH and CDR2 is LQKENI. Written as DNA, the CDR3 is TGTGCCAGCTCACCCGGGGGGACGGGGGGAGATGAGCAGTTCTTC. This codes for CASSPGGTGGDEQFF.

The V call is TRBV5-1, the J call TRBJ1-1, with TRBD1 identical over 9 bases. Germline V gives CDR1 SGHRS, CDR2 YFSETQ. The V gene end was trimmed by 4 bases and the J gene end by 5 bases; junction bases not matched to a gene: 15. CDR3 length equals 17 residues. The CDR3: CASSQKLPGQGSTEAFF. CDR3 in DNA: TGCGCCAGCAGCCAAAAGCTCCCGGGACAGGGAAGTACTGAAGCTTTCTTT.

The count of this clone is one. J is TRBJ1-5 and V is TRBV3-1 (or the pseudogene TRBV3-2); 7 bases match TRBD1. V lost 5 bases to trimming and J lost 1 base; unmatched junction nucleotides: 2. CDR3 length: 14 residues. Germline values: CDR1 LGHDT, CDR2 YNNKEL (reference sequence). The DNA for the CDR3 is TGTGCCAGCAGCGGGGACAGAAGCAATCAGCCCCAGCATTTT. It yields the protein CASSGDRSNQPQHF.

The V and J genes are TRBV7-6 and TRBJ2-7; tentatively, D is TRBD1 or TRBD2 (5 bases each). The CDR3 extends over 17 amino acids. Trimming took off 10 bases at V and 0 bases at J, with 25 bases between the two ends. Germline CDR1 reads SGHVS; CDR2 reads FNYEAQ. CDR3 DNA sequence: TGTGCCAACAGTTCTCCTCCGGGACGCCGAAGCTCCTACGAGCAGTACTTC. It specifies CANSSPPGRRSSYEQYF.

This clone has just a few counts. CDR3 region: CASSPRTGTDTEAFF. CDR3 coding DNA: TGCGCCAGCAGCCCTCGGACAGGGACGGACACTGAAGCTTTCTTT. This chain uses TRBV4-1 with TRBJ1-1, with 8 bases identical to TRBD1. The V gene end was trimmed by 4 bases and the J gene end by 3 bases; junction bases not matched to a gene: 7. In germline, CDR1 is MGHRA, CDR2 YSYEKL. CDR3 length: 15 amino acids.

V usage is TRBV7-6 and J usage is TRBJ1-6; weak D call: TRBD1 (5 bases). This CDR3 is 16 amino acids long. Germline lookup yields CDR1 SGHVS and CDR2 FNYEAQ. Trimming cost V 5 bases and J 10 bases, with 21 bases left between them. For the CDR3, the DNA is TGTGCCAGCAGCCCGGGACCGGGAAGAAAGGACTCACCCCTCCACTTT. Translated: CASSPGPGRKDSPLHF.

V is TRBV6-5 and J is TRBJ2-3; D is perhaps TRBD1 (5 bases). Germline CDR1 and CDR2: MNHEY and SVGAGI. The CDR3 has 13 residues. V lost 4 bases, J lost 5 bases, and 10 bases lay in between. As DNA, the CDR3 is TGTGCCAGCAGTTTTTTGGGGCAAGATACGCAGTATTTT. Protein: CASSFLGQDTQYF.

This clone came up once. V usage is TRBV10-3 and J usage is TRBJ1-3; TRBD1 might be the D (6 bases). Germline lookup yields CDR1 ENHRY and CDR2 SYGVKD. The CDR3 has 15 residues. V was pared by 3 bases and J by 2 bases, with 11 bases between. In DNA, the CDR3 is TGTGCCATCAGTGATACAGGGAAGCCTGGAAACACCATATATTTT. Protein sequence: CAISDTGKPGNTIYF.

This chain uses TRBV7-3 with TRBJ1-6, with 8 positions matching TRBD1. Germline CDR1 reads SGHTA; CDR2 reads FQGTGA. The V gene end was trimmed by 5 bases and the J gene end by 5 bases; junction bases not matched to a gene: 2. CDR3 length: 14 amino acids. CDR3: CASSTGGHNSPLHF. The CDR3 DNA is TGTGCCAGCAGCACAGGGGGACATAATTCACCCCTCCACTTT.

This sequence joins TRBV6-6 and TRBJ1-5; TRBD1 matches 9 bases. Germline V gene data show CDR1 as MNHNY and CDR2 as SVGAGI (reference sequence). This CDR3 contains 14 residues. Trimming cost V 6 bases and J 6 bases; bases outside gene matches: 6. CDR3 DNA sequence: TGTGCCAGCAGCGATACAGGGGGCAGTCAGCCCCAGCATTTT. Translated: CASSDTGGSQPQHF.

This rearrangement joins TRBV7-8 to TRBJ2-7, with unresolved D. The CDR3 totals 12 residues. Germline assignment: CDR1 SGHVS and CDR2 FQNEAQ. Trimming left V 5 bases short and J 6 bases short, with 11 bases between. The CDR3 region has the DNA TGTGCCAGCAGCCCCGGCGGCGCCGAGCAGTACTTC. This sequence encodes CASSPGGAEQYF.

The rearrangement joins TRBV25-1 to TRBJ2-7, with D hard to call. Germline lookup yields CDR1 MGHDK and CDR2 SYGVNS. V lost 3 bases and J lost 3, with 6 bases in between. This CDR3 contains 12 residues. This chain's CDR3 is CASSDLHYEQYF. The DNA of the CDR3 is TGTGCCAGCAGTGATCTCCACTACGAGCAGTACTTC.

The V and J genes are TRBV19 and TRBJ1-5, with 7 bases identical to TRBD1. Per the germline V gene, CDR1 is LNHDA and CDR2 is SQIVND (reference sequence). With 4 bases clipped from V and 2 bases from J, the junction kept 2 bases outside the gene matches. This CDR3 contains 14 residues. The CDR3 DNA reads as TGTGCCAGTAGTAGAGACAGGGGCAATCAGCCCCAGCATTTT. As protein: CASSRDRGNQPQHF.

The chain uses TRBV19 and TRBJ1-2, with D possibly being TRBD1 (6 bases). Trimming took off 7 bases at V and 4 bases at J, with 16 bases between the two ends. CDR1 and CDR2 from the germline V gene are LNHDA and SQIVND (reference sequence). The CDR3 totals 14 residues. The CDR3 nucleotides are TGTGCCAGTACCAAACCAGGGGTGATCTATGGCTACACCTTC. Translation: CASTKPGVIYGYTF.

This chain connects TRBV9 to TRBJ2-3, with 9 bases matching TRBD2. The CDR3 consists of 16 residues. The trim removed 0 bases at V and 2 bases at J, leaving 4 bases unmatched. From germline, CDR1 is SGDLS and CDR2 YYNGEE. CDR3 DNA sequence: TGTGCCAGCAGCGTAGGACTAGCGGACGCCACAGATACGCAGTATTTT. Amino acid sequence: CASSVGLADATDTQYF.

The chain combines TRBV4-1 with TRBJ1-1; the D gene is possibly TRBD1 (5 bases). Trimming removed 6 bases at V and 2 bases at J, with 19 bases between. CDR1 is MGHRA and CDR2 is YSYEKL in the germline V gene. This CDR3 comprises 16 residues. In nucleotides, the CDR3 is TGCGCCAGCAGAGTCGGGGGAGGCGGATATAACACTGAAGCTTTCTTT. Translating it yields CASRVGGGGYNTEAFF.

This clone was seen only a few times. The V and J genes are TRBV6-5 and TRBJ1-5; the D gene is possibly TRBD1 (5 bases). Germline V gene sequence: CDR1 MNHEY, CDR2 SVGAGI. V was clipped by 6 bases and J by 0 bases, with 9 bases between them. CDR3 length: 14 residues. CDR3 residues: CASSATDSNQPQHF. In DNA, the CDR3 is TGTGCCAGCAGCGCGACAGATAGCAATCAGCCCCAGCATTTT.

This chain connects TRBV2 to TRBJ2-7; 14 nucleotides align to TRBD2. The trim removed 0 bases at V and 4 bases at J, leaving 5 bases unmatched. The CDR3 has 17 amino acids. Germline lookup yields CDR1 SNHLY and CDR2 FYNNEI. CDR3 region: CASSEAGLAGGGYEQYF. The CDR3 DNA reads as TGTGCCAGCAGTGAAGCCGGACTAGCGGGGGGCGGGTACGAGCAGTACTTC. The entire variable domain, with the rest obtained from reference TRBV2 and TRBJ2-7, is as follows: EPEVTQTPSHQVTQMGQEVILRCVPISNHLYFYWYRQILGQKVEFLVSFYNNEISEKSEIFDDQFSVERPDGSNFTLKIRSTKLEDSAMYFCASSEAGLAGGGYEQYFGPGTRLTVT.

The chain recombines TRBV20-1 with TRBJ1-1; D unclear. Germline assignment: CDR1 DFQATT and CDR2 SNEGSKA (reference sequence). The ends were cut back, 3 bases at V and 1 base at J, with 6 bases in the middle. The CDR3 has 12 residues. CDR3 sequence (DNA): TGCAGTGCTAGTAGTCAGAACACTGAAGCTTTCTTT. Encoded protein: CSASSQNTEAFF.